The clone carrying this T cell receptor beta chain turned up a few times. What it recognizes is unknown. Sequencing relied on a cDNA template that was reverse transcribed from extracted RNA. Profiled with immunoSEQ multiplex PCR; TCRdb holds only in-frame clones, not every one. The profile covers around 190,000 clones, with roughly three fifths appearing a single time and approximately 4.9% taken by the ten largest. The CDR3 contains 17 residues. Trimming took 4 bases from V and 0 from J, leaving 18 bases between them. Germline V lookup: CDR1 MNHNS, CDR2 SASEGT. The data are from a study of CD8+ T cells in alopecia areata. Regarding the study as a whole: Especially in alopecia totalis/universalis, lesional scalp showed greater clonality than normal scalp did.

This chain links TRBV6-1 with TRBJ1-2; D ambiguous. The specimen was CD8+ T cells sorted from blood. The clonotype was recovered from a human donor in good health. DNA for the CDR3: TGTGCCAGCAGTGGCCTGGCAGGATGGCAACCTAACTATGGCTACACCTTC. Translation gives CASSGLAGWQPNYGYTF.